The 23 T cell receptor beta chains in this list originate from one sample, sequenced in a study of blood T cell repertoires in COVID-19. The protocol was immunoSEQ multiplex PCR, while the TCRdb copy is restricted to in-frame clones and leaves out a portion. Among 150,000 to 200,000 clones listed, 65% to 80% were seen once. Material: peripheral blood. The receptors originated from a man aged 60-69 years with acute or convalescent COVID-19.

The chain joins TRBV19 to TRBJ2-7; D is unresolved. The CDR3 is 13 amino acids. Germline V gives CDR1 LNHDA, CDR2 SQIVND (reference sequence). The V end lost 4 bases, the J end lost 0 bases, and 7 bases lay between the germline ends. CDR3 bases: TGTGCCAGTAGTAGTTCTAGCTCCTACGAGCAGTACTTC. Its protein product is CASSSSSSYEQYF.

The chain carries TRBV18 and TRBJ2-7, with D maybe TRBD2 (7 bases). CDR3 length: 16 amino acids. Germline V lookup: CDR1 KGHSH, CDR2 LQKENI. The V gene lost 0 bases and the J gene lost 5 bases, with 17 bases spanning the gap. Written as DNA, the CDR3 is TGTGCCAGCTCACCACCGGACGGGGGGCGAATCGACGAGCAGTACTTC. This sequence encodes CASSPPDGGRIDEQYF. The full variable domain, rest sourced from reference TRBV18 and TRBJ2-7, is NAGVMQNPRHLVRRRGQEARLRCSPMKGHSHVYWYRQLPEEGLKFMVYLQKENIIDESGMPKERFSAEFPKEGPSILRIQQVVRGDSAAYFCASSPPDGGRIDEQYFGPGTRLTVT.

The genes are TRBV3-1 (or the pseudogene TRBV3-2) and TRBJ2-6; maybe TRBD2 (6 bases). Looked up from germline, CDR1 is LGHDT and CDR2 is YNNKEL (reference sequence). Trimming removed 6 bases from V and 0 bases from J, with 15 bases in between. The CDR3 runs to 17 residues. This CDR3 is CASRETGTYSGANVLTF. CDR3 nucleotides: TGTGCCAGCAGGGAAACCGGGACTTACTCTGGGGCCAACGTCCTGACTTTC.

V and J are TRBV5-1 and TRBJ2-7; D is ambiguous. CDR1 is SGHRS and CDR2 is YFSETQ in the germline V gene. V dropped 4 bases and J dropped 0 bases, with 8 bases sitting between them. This CDR3 has 13 residues. The CDR3 DNA reads TGCGCCAGCAGCGAGGTATACTCCTACGAGCAGTACTTC. Translation gives CASSEVYSYEQYF.

The count of this clone is one. CDR3 in DNA: TGCAGCGTTGGGGACAGTGGTACGAAGGGCTACACCTTC. Its translation is CSVGDSGTKGYTF. This sequence joins TRBV29-1 and TRBJ1-2; 7 nucleotides align to TRBD1. V dropped 4 bases and J dropped 8; count of bases not matched to a gene: 10. Germline CDR1 is SQVTM and CDR2 is ANQGSEA. The CDR3 contains 13 residues.

The genes are TRBV3-1 (or the pseudogene TRBV3-2) and TRBJ2-7; 10 nucleotides align to TRBD2. V shed 0 bases, J shed 0 bases, and the junction held 8 bases outside the gene matches. Germline CDR1 LGHDT, CDR2 YNNKEL (reference sequence). CDR3 length: 18 residues. The CDR3 region is CASSQDDLAGVSSYEQYF. CDR3 DNA: TGTGCCAGCAGCCAAGATGACCTAGCGGGGGTTAGCTCCTACGAGCAGTACTTC.

The chain has TRBV29-1 and TRBJ2-6, with 8 bases identical to TRBD1. Unmatched junction bases numbered 3, after V lost 4 bases and J lost 1 base. The CDR3 consists of 15 residues. CDR1 is SQVTM and CDR2 is ANQGSEA in the germline V gene. CDR3 in amino acids: CSVAGGWSGANVLTF. CDR3 nucleotides: TGCAGCGTTGCAGGGGGCTGGTCTGGGGCCAACGTCCTGACTTTC.

The V call is TRBV12-3 or TRBV12-4, the J call TRBJ1-3; D call uncertain. Between the trimmed V and J ends, which lost 1 base and 8 bases, there was a span of 6 bases. The CDR3 has 12 amino acids. The DNA of the CDR3 is TGTGCCAGCAGTTTAGGCGGGGACACCATATATTTT. It is translated as CASSLGGDTIYF.

The chain couples TRBV5-1 to TRBJ1-1; a weak D match, TRBD1 (6 bases). The CDR3 sequence is 15 residues long. V was clipped by 0 bases and J by 1 base, with 10 bases between them. Germline lookup yields CDR1 SGHRS and CDR2 YFSETQ. DNA of the CDR3: TGCGCCAGCAGCTTGGCGGGGGGCGCGAACACTGAAGCTTTCTTT. This codes for CASSLAGGANTEAFF.

In the case of this clone: A much larger clone differs by one base, so this may be a read error. The chain employs TRBV7-2 and TRBJ2-7, with TRBD2 matching over 13 bases. Trimming removed 5 bases from V and 4 bases from J; junction bases left unmatched: 2. This CDR3 has 14 amino acids. CDR1 and CDR2 from the germline V gene are SGHTA and FQGNSA. The CDR3 DNA is TGTGCCAGCAGCCGGACTAGCGGGGGTTACGAGCAGTACTTC. As protein: CASSRTSGGYEQYF.

The genes are TRBV10-3 and TRBJ1-1, with 8 bases identical to TRBD1. Germline CDR1 is ENHRY and CDR2 is SYGVKD. The CDR3 spans 13 residues. With 11 bases clipped from V and 3 bases from J, the junction kept 8 bases outside the gene matches. The CDR3: CASTGVKDTEAFF. In DNA, the CDR3 is TGTGCCTCGACAGGGGTGAAGGACACTGAAGCTTTCTTT.

CDR3 sequence reads: CASSFPRGGMAKNIQYF. The DNA for the CDR3 is TGTGCCAGCAGCTTCCCCCGGGGAGGGATGGCCAAAAACATTCAGTACTTC. V and J are TRBV5-6 and TRBJ2-4; 7 bases map to TRBD2. The ends lost 2 bases at V and 1 base at J; junction bases unmatched: 9. CDR3 size: 17 residues. Germline V CDR1 and CDR2: SGHDT, YYEEEE. The full variable domain, with the rest looked up from reference TRBV5-6 and TRBJ2-4, is DAGVTQSPTHLIKTRGQQVTLRCSPKSGHDTVSWYQQALGQGPQFIFQYYEEEERQRGNFPDRFSGHQFPNYSSELNVNALLLGDSALYLCASSFPRGGMAKNIQYFGAGTRLSVL.

The V call is TRBV14, the J call TRBJ1-2; 10 nucleotides agree with TRBD1. This CDR3 comprises 15 residues. V shed 3 bases and J 4 bases; nucleotides not matched to a gene: 5. Germline CDR1 is SGHDN and CDR2 is FVKESK. CDR3 region: CASSHPGQGSYGYTF. Written as DNA, the CDR3 is TGTGCCAGCAGCCACCCGGGACAGGGGAGCTATGGCTACACCTTC.

The V gene is TRBV6-5, the J gene TRBJ2-5, with 10 nucleotides matching TRBD2. V lost 6 bases to trimming and J lost 6 bases; unmatched junction nucleotides: 10. This CDR3 comprises 15 residues. CDR1 is MNHEY, CDR2 SVGAGI, per germline. The CDR3 coding sequence is TGTGCCAGCAGCCCCGAGCGGGGGGGCATCCAGACCCAGTACTTC. Residues: CASSPERGGIQTQYF.

The J gene is TRBJ1-2, the V gene TRBV21-1. TRBV21-1 is reported as a pseudogene. There are 17 residues in the CDR3. As DNA, the CDR3 is TGTGCCAGCAGCTCGGTGGGGACGGGGGAAACCCTAAATGGCTACACCTTC. As protein: CASSSVGTGETLNGYTF.

The rearrangement links TRBV21-1 to TRBJ2-2; the table's D call, TRBD2, has no DNA check behind it. TRBV21-1 counts as a pseudogene. The CDR3 is 15 amino acids. The CDR3, as DNA: TGTGCCAGCAGCCCCGGATGGGAGGGCACCGGGGAGCTGTTTTTT. Residues: CASSPGWEGTGELFF.

The genes are TRBV21-1 and TRBJ1-1; TRBD1, the table's D call, was not compared with the DNA. TRBV21-1 is assigned pseudogene status. The CDR3 consists of 15 residues. Here the CDR3 reads CASSQQGSRDTEAFF. For the CDR3, the DNA is TGTGCCAGCAGCCAACAGGGAAGCCGGGACACTGAAGCTTTCTTT.

The genes are TRBV28 and TRBJ1-2, with TRBD1 as a possible D gene (5 bases). Per germline, CDR1 MDHEN and CDR2 SYDVKM. V lost 8 bases to trimming and J lost 4 bases, with 14 bases between them. The CDR3 consists of 13 residues. This chain's CDR3 is CASLRGGSYGYTF. CDR3 sequence (DNA): TGTGCCAGCCTCCGCGGGGGGAGCTATGGCTACACCTTC.

This clone showed up just a few times. DNA for the CDR3: TGTGCCAGCAGCCGGTCAGGGGGCTCCTACAATGAGCAGTTCTTC. Protein product: CASSRSGGSYNEQFF. J is TRBJ2-1 and V is TRBV3-1 (or the pseudogene TRBV3-2); 7 nucleotides match TRBD1. The CDR3 covers 15 residues. In germline, CDR1 is LGHDT, CDR2 YNNKEL (reference sequence). V was clipped by 4 bases and J by 0 bases; unmatched bases: 3.

The chain carries TRBV19 and TRBJ1-2; D is undetermined. The V end was cut by 5 bases, the J end by 2 bases, with 9 bases between. Germline CDR1 is LNHDA and CDR2 is SQIVND (reference sequence). The CDR3 is 13 amino acids. The DNA for the CDR3 is TGTGCCAGTAGTGCCTTTCGGAACTATGGCTACACCTTC. Its protein is CASSAFRNYGYTF. Looking up the rest from reference TRBV19 and TRBJ1-2 gives the full variable domain: DGGITQSPKYLFRKEGQNVTLSCEQNLNHDAMYWYRQDPGQGLRLIYYSQIVNDFQKGDIAEGYSVSREKKESFPLTVTSAQKNPTAFYLCASSAFRNYGYTFGSGTRLTVV.

J is TRBJ1-4 and V is TRBV6-4; D perhaps matches TRBD1 (5 bases). This CDR3 spans 15 amino acids. V lost 0 bases and J 7 bases, leaving 12 bases between the germline ends. CDR1 is MRHNA and CDR2 is SNTAGT in the germline V gene. This CDR3 is CASSDSGGPGEKLFF. CDR3 DNA: TGTGCCAGCAGTGACTCCGGGGGACCGGGTGAAAAACTGTTTTTT.

CDR3: CASSQGPQEHTEAFF. Written as DNA, the CDR3 is TGCGCCAGCAGCCAAGGGCCACAGGAACACACTGAAGCTTTCTTT. The V call is TRBV4-1, the J call TRBJ1-1; D is possibly TRBD1 (5 bases). V was clipped by 1 base and J by 3 bases, with 12 bases between them. The CDR3 sequence is 15 residues long. Germline assignment: CDR1 MGHRA and CDR2 YSYEKL.

This chain connects TRBV11-3 to TRBJ2-3, with 7 bases fitting TRBD1. V lost 5 bases and J lost 6; bases outside the gene matches: 8. CDR3 length: 14 residues. Germline lookup yields CDR1 SGHNT and CDR2 YENEEA. The CDR3 spells CASSRDSPQDTQYF. The DNA for the CDR3 is TGTGCCAGCAGCCGGGACAGTCCCCAGGATACGCAGTATTTT.